This TCR beta chain was identified during a study of T-cell reconstitution after alpha-beta-depleted transplantation in children. Germline loops: CDR1 SGHRS, CDR2 YFSETQ. With V trimmed by 0 bases and J by 4 bases, 5 bases remained unmatched. CDR3 length: 15 amino acids. The sample holds a few counts of this clonotype. The authors prepared the TCRbeta library with unique molecular identifiers. TCRdb called the PCR reads again in MiXCR, with one record for every CDR3 protein. The data hold 300,000 to 400,000 distinct CDR3 sequences, with about an eighth observed a single time. V is TRBV5-1 and J is TRBJ1-1, with 8 bases fitting TRBD1. The source of this sequence is a human donor who donated a stem cell graft to a child with Fanconi anemia. The sequences come from PBMCs, collected from the stem cell graft. The DNA for the CDR3 is TGCGCCAGCAGCTTGGCCGGACAGGGATCCACTGAAGCTTTCTTT. This codes for CASSLAGQGSTEAFF.